This T cell receptor (beta chain) was retrieved from a study of chemoradiotherapy in HPV16-positive cancers. Generated by immunoSEQ multiplex PCR, the TCRdb table keeps only in-frame clones and is missing some. The sample contains over 7,000 clones, 80% of which appear only once. Findings and caveats of the study: HPV-specific T cells were functionally defined from only a couple of HPV16-positive patients.

As concerns this clone: Antigen specificity is unknown.

This specimen was collected from a patient who underwent chemoradiotherapy. The TCR was taken from a human donor with HPV-associated anogenital cancer.

The CDR3 spells CASSMRTGLISYNEQFF. CDR3 nucleotides: TGTGCCAGTAGTATGCGGACAGGCCTAATCTCCTACAATGAGCAGTTCTTC. This chain joins TRBV19 and TRBJ2-1; TRBD1 matches 7 bases. This CDR3 spans 17 amino acids. V shed 3 bases, J shed 0 bases, and the junction held 8 bases outside the gene matches. Looked up from germline, CDR1 is LNHDA and CDR2 is SQIVND (reference sequence). Drawing the rest from reference TRBV19 and TRBJ2-1, the complete variable domain is DGGITQSPKYLFRKEGQNVTLSCEQNLNHDAMYWYRQDPGQGLRLIYYSQIVNDFQKGDIAEGYSVSREKKESFPLTVTSAQKNPTAFYLCASSMRTGLISYNEQFFGPGTRLTVL.